Listed here is a single T cell receptor (beta chain). During active infection, Seattle patients enrolled and were then monitored through disease. Trimming left V 1 base short and J 6 bases short, with 9 bases between. This CDR3 contains 13 residues. Germline V lookup: CDR1 MGHRA, CDR2 YSYEKL. In the authors' workflow: The assay estimated nucleated cells by amplifying reference gene primers. Generated by immunoSEQ multiplex PCR, the TCRdb table keeps only in-frame clones and is missing some. V and J calls and clone size are given by that table; D and trimming were obtained from the DNA. The table lists 300,000 or so clones, roughly nine tenths of them singletons. These data originate in a study of blood T cell repertoires in COVID-19. About the study: Collection of acute and convalescent COVID-19 samples took place in the United States, Italy and Spain. T cells, B-cell-depleted T cells, or PBMCs provided the cDNA or gDNA that served as material.

The chain uses TRBV4-1 and TRBJ1-2, with D perhaps TRBD1 (6 bases). This receptor was identified in a woman aged 25 to 39 with COVID-19, enrolled during active disease. Sequencing input: peripheral blood. The CDR3 protein is CASSQGDINGYTF. DNA of the CDR3: TGCGCCAGCAGCCAAGGGGACATCAATGGCTACACCTTC.